The present entry profiles one T cell receptor (beta chain) with its context. Its antigen is still unknown. Researchers report immunoSEQ v3.0 was run at survey level. What sequencing targeted per sample was 40,000-50,000 T-cell genomes. Measured with immunoSEQ multiplex PCR; TCRdb has only the in-frame clones, and not every one. The sample includes about 14,000 clones, approximately 85% seen only once; the top ten take roughly 12%. Among participants with HIV, every one received treatment in the United States. This entry comes from a study of long-term antiretroviral therapy in people with HIV. Overall study context: A decade or so separates the oldest specimens from the later 2015 immediate-ART recommendation. The study, taken as a whole, reports: Comparison with controls showed narrower CDR3 length ranges in HIV repertoires.

With V trimmed by 4 bases and J by 6 bases, 7 bases remained unmatched. Germline CDR1 reads SGHAT; CDR2 reads FQNNGV. The CDR3 contains 16 residues. The V call is TRBV11-2, the J call TRBJ2-7, with 15 bases matching TRBD2. The source is a man between 40 and 49 years old with HIV. Sequences were derived from unsorted PBMCs, sampled 6.2 years after starting antiretroviral therapy. The CDR3 loop is CASSSRTSGRALEQYF. Here the CDR3 DNA reads TGTGCCAGCAGCTCAAGGACTAGCGGGAGGGCTCTCGAGCAGTACTTC.